The 10 T cell receptor beta chains given below trace back to one sample, sequenced in a study of shared clonotypes between healthy human individuals. Measured with immunoSEQ multiplex PCR; TCRdb has only the in-frame clones, and not every one. The data hold over 950,000 clones, with around three quarters observed a single time. Sample: memory CD4+ T cells from PBMCs. Subset specified: CD45RA-negative fraction. The source of these receptors is a man aged 18-30 years in good health. Some clones in this sample may be carry-over from other donors' samples.

J is TRBJ1-2 and V is TRBV19, with D uncertain. The germline V gene has CDR1 LNHDA and CDR2 SQIVND (reference sequence). Trimming took 8 bases from V and 2 from J, leaving 9 bases between them. The CDR3 is 12 amino acids. Here the CDR3 reads CASSAANYGYTF. The CDR3 DNA sequence: TGTGCCAGTTCGGCAGCCAACTATGGCTACACCTTC. Filled out from reference TRBV19 and TRBJ1-2, the complete variable domain reads DGGITQSPKYLFRKEGQNVTLSCEQNLNHDAMYWYRQDPGQGLRLIYYSQIVNDFQKGDIAEGYSVSREKKESFPLTVTSAQKNPTAFYLCASSAANYGYTFGSGTRLTVV.

The V call is TRBV27, the J call TRBJ2-5, with TRBD1 matching 10 bases. CDR3 size: 18 residues. CDR1 is MNHEY, CDR2 SMNVEV, per germline (reference sequence). Trimming took 3 bases from V and 4 from J; bases not matched to a gene: 14. CDR3 coding DNA: TGTGCCAGCAGTTTCAATAGGCGGACAGGGGGTAAAACAGAGACCCAGTACTTC. It is translated as CASSFNRRTGGKTETQYF.

A single count supports this clone. The V call is TRBV5-5, the J call TRBJ2-2, with 11 bases fitting TRBD1. The CDR3 is 18 residues long. The germline CDR1 and CDR2 sequences are SGHKS and YYEKEE (reference sequence). J was trimmed by 3 bases and V by 2 bases; bases with no gene match: 9. The CDR3 bases are TGTGCCAGCAGCTTAAAGGACAGGGGGCTATCCTACACCGGGGAGCTGTTTTTT. It yields the protein CASSLKDRGLSYTGELFF.

This rearrangement joins TRBV28 to TRBJ2-5; the D is unclear. V shed 3 bases and J shed 1 base, with 12 bases lying between them. Germline CDR1 reads MDHEN; CDR2 reads SYDVKM. The CDR3 sequence is 15 residues long. The CDR3, as DNA: TGTGCCAGCAGTTTCGGCGACGGCAGCCAAGAGACCCAGTACTTC. This gives the protein CASSFGDGSQETQYF. Full variable domain (rest looked up from reference TRBV28 and TRBJ2-5): DVKVTQSSRYLVKRTGEKVFLECVQDMDHENMFWYRQDPGLGLRLIYFSYDVKMKEKGDIPEGYSVSREKKERFSLILESASTNQTSMYLCASSFGDGSQETQYFGPGTRLLVL.

This clone has at least ten counts. The rearrangement links TRBV4-1 to TRBJ2-7; 8 nucleotides align to TRBD2. Germline lookup yields CDR1 MGHRA and CDR2 YSYEKL. The ends lost 5 bases at V and 1 base at J; junction bases unmatched: 10. This CDR3 region has 16 residues. CDR3 DNA: TGCGCCAGCAGCAAGACAGCGGGAGAAGGGTCCTACGAGCAGTACTTC. It codes for CASSKTAGEGSYEQYF.

V usage is TRBV6-4 and J usage is TRBJ2-7; D is perhaps TRBD1 or TRBD2 (5 bases each). V dropped 1 base and J dropped 2 bases, with 12 bases sitting between them. The CDR3 covers 15 residues. Germline V gives CDR1 MRHNA, CDR2 SNTAGT. The CDR3 loop reads CASSDCRGAAYEQYF. DNA for the CDR3: TGTGCCAGCAGTGACTGTAGAGGGGCTGCCTACGAGCAGTACTTC.

The chain links TRBV10-3 to TRBJ2-7, with TRBD2 matching 8 bases. The CDR3 is 16 residues long. The germline V gene encodes CDR1 ENHRY and CDR2 SYGVKD. V lost 2 bases and J lost 0; bases outside the gene matches: 6. The CDR3 spells CAISERVAGSSYEQYF. The CDR3 DNA sequence: TGTGCCATCAGTGAGAGGGTAGCGGGGAGCTCCTACGAGCAGTACTTC.

A word on this clone: Other nucleotide sequences from this sample produce the same CDR3. The chain links TRBV7-2 to TRBJ2-5; D call uncertain. Germline loops: CDR1 SGHTA, CDR2 FQGNSA. With 1 base removed from V and 2 bases from J, the gap between germline ends came to 11 bases. This CDR3 is 15 amino acids long. CDR3: CASSLGTALQETQYF. The CDR3 bases are TGTGCCAGCAGCTTAGGGACGGCCCTTCAAGAGACCCAGTACTTC.

The chain's CDR3 is CASSLFGVGRGNIQYF. CDR3 DNA: TGTGCCAGCAGTTTATTCGGAGTTGGCAGGGGGAACATTCAGTACTTC. The chain links TRBV28 to TRBJ2-4; 7 bases line up with TRBD1. V shed 1 base and J 7 bases; nucleotides not matched to a gene: 10. Germline V gene lookup returns CDR1 MDHEN and CDR2 SYDVKM. The CDR3 length is 16 residues.

This sequence joins TRBV7-2 and TRBJ2-7, with 8 bases fitting TRBD2. V lost 3 bases to trimming and J lost 7 bases; unmatched junction nucleotides: 11. Germline V gene data show CDR1 as SGHTA and CDR2 as FQGNSA. CDR3 length equals 15 residues. CDR3 DNA sequence: TGTGCCAGCAGCTTTTCAGCGGGAGCCCCTAGGGAGCAGTACTTC. Protein product: CASSFSAGAPREQYF.